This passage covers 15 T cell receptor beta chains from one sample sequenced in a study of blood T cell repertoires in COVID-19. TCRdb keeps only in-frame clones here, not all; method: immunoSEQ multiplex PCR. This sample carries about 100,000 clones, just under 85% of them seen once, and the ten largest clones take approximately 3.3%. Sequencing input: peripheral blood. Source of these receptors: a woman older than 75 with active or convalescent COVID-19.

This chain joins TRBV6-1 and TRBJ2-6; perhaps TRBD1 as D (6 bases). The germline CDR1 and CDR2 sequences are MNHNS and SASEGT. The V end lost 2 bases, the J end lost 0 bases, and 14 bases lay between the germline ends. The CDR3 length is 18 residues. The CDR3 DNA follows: TGTGCCAGCAGTGAATGGGGACATGTAAACTCTGGGGCCAACGTCCTGACTTTC. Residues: CASSEWGHVNSGANVLTF.

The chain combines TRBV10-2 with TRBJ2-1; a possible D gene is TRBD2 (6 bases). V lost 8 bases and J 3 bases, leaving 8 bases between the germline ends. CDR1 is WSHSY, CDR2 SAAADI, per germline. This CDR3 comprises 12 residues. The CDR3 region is CASGRFYNEQFF. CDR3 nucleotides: TGCGCCAGCGGGAGGTTCTACAATGAGCAGTTCTTC.

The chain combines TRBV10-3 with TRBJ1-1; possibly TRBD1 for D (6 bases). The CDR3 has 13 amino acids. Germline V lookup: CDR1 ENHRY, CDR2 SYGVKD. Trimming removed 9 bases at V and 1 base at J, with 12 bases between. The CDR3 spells CAMAGTKNTEAFF. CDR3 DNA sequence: TGTGCCATGGCCGGGACAAAGAACACTGAAGCTTTCTTT.

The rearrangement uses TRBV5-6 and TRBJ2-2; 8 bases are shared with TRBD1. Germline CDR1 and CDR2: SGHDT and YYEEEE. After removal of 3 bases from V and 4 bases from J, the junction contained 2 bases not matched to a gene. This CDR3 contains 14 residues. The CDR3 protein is CASSWDRSTGELFF. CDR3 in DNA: TGTGCCAGCAGCTGGGACAGGTCCACCGGGGAGCTGTTTTTT. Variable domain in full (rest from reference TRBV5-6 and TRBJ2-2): DAGVTQSPTHLIKTRGQQVTLRCSPKSGHDTVSWYQQALGQGPQFIFQYYEEEERQRGNFPDRFSGHQFPNYSSELNVNALLLGDSALYLCASSWDRSTGELFFGEGSRLTVL.

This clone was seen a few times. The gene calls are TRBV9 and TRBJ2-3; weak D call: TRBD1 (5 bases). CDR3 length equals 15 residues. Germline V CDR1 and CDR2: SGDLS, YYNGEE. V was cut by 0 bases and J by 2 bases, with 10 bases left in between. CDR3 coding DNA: TGTGCCAGCAGCGTAGGACAGAGCAACACAGATACGCAGTATTTT. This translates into CASSVGQSNTDTQYF. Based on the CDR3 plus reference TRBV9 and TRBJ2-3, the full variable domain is DSGVTQTPKHLITATGQRVTLRCSPRSGDLSVYWYQQSLDQGLQFLIQYYNGEERAKGNILERFSAQQFPDLHSELNLSSLELGDSALYFCASSVGQSNTDTQYFGPGTRLTVL.

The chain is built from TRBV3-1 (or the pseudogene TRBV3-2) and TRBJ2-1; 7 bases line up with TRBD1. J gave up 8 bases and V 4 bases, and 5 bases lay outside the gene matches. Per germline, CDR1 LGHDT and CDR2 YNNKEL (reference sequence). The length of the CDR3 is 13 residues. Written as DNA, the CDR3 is TGTGCCAGCAGCCCGACACAGGGGTATGAGCAGTTCTTC. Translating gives CASSPTQGYEQFF.

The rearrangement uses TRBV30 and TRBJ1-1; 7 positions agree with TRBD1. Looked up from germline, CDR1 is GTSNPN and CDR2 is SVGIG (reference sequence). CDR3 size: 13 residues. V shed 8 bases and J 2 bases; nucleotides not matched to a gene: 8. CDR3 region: CAIPGTVNTEAFF. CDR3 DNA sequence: TGTGCCATTCCTGGGACAGTTAACACTGAAGCTTTCTTT.

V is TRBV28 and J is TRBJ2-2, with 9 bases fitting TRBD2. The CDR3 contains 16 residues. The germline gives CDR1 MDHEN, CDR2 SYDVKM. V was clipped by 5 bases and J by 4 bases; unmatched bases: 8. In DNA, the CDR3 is TGTGCCAGCAGTCCCCCGGGACTAGCAGTCACCGGGGAGCTGTTTTTT. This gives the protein CASSPPGLAVTGELFF.

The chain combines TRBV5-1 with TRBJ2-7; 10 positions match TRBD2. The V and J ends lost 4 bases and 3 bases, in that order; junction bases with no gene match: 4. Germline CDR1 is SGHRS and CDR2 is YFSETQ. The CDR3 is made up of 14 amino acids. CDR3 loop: CASSPSGSIYEQYF. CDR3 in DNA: TGCGCCAGCAGCCCTAGCGGGAGTATCTACGAGCAGTACTTC.

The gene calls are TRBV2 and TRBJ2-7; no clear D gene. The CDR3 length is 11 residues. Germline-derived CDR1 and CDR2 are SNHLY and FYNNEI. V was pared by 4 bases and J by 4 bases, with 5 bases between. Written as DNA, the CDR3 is TGTGCCAGCAGTGCAATTTACGAGCAGTACTTC. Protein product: CASSAIYEQYF.

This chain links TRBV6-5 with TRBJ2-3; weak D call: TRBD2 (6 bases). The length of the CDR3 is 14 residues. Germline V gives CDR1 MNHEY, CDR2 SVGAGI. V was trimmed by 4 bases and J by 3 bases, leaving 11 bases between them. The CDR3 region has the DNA TGTGCCAGCAGTTTGCGGGGTTCAACAGATACGCAGTATTTT. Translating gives CASSLRGSTDTQYF.

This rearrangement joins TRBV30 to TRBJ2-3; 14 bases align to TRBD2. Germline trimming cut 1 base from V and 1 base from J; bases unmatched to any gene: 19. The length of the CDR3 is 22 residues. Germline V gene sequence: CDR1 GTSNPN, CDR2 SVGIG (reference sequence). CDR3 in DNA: TGTGCCTGGAGTGCTACTAAAAAAATTACGACTAGCGGGGGGGTTTGCACAGATACGCAGTATTTT. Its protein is CAWSATKKITTSGGVCTDTQYF.

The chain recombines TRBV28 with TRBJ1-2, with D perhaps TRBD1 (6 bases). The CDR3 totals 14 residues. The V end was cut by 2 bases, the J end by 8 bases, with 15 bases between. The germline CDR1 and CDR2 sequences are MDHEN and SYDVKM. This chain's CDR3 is CASSLNPGVYGYTF. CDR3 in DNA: TGTGCCAGCAGTTTAAATCCAGGGGTTTACGGCTACACCTTC.

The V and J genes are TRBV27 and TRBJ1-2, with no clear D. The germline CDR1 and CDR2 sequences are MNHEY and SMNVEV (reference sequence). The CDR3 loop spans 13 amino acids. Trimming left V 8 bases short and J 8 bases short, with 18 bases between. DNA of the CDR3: TGTGCCAGCTCTATTGGAGTGTCTCGCGGCTACACCTTC. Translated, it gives CASSIGVSRGYTF.

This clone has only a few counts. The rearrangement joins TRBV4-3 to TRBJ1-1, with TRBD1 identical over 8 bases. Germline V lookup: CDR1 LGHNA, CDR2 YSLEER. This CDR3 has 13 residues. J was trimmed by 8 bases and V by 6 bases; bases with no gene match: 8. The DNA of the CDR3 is TGCGCCAGCAGACTAAGATGGGACAGGGAAGCTTTCTTT. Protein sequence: CASRLRWDREAFF.